One sample yielded the 28 T cell receptor beta chains listed below, sequenced in a study of PD-1 blockade in mismatch repair-deficient tumors. Assay: immunoSEQ multiplex PCR; the TCRdb copy retains only in-frame clones and omits some. The sample includes tens of thousands of clones, 84% seen only once; the top ten take 17%. The sample in question was peripheral blood, obtained 2 weeks after starting pembrolizumab. The receptors were sampled from an adult with mismatch repair-deficient cancer.

The chain couples TRBV7-8 to TRBJ2-7; 9 nucleotides agree with TRBD2. CDR1 SGHVS and CDR2 FQNEAQ come from the germline V gene. There are 14 residues in the CDR3. The V segment lost 5 bases and the J segment 2 bases; nucleotides outside the gene matches: 4. The DNA for the CDR3 is TGTGCCAGCAGCACGGGACTAGCTGCCTACGAGCAGTACTTC. This codes for CASSTGLAAYEQYF.

J is TRBJ2-3 and V is TRBV2; 7 bases are shared with TRBD1. In germline, CDR1 is SNHLY, CDR2 FYNNEI. The junction had 9 bases not matched to a gene; V was cut back by 6 bases and J by 6 bases. CDR3 length: 14 amino acids. The CDR3 sequence: CASRQQGFGDTQYF. The CDR3 nucleotides are TGTGCCAGCAGGCAACAGGGGTTTGGGGATACGCAGTATTTT.

The chain combines TRBV5-4 with TRBJ2-7; 8 nucleotides align to TRBD1. The V and J ends lost 0 bases and 7 bases, in that order; junction bases with no gene match: 9. The length of the CDR3 is 15 residues. Per germline, CDR1 SGHNT and CDR2 YYREEE (reference sequence). The CDR3 region has the DNA TGTGCCAGCAGCTTGGATTCCAGGGGGCGCCAAGAGCAGTACTTC. It specifies CASSLDSRGRQEQYF.

This clone was found a few times. The chain joins TRBV28 to TRBJ2-3; TRBD2 matches 9 bases. Germline-derived CDR1 and CDR2 are MDHEN and SYDVKM. After removal of 6 bases from V and 6 bases from J, the junction contained 13 bases not matched to a gene. CDR3 length equals 16 residues. The CDR3 here is CASSSGLALLVDTQYF. CDR3 sequence (DNA): TGTGCCAGCAGCTCCGGACTAGCGCTCTTAGTGGATACGCAGTATTTT.

The chain uses TRBV29-1 and TRBJ2-7, with TRBD2 matching over 7 bases. The CDR3 length is 13 residues. The V and J ends lost 4 bases and 2 bases, in that order; junction bases with no gene match: 5. CDR1 and CDR2 (germline): SQVTM, ANQGSEA. For the CDR3, the DNA is TGCAGCGTTGTGCGCAGCGGGGCCTACGAGCAGTACTTC. The encoded protein is CSVVRSGAYEQYF.

CDR3 protein: CASSLDGTGVRTDTQYF. The CDR3 region has the DNA TGCGCCAGCAGCTTGGACGGGACAGGGGTCCGCACAGATACGCAGTATTTT. This sequence joins TRBV5-1 and TRBJ2-3; 10 bases agree with TRBD1. Losses at the gene ends were 0 bases for V and 1 base for J; bases not matched to a gene: 5. The CDR3 length is 17 residues. The germline V gene has CDR1 SGHRS and CDR2 YFSETQ.

J is TRBJ1-5 and V is TRBV6-6; perhaps TRBD1 as D (6 bases). Deletions cut 5 bases from V and 6 bases from J, with 14 bases between. Looked up from germline, CDR1 is MNHNY and CDR2 is SVGAGI (reference sequence). The CDR3 extends over 14 amino acids. The CDR3 is CASSQQGGSQPQHF. Written as DNA, the CDR3 is TGTGCCAGCAGTCAACAGGGAGGGAGTCAGCCCCAGCATTTT.

The chain joins TRBV2 to TRBJ2-5; the match to TRBD2 covers 10 bases. Germline assignment: CDR1 SNHLY and CDR2 FYNNEI. Losses at the gene ends were 4 bases for V and 4 bases for J; bases not matched to a gene: 3. There are 14 residues in the CDR3. CDR3 sequence: CASSAAGGGETQYF. DNA for the CDR3: TGTGCCAGCAGTGCAGCGGGAGGGGGAGAGACCCAGTACTTC. Combining the CDR3 with reference TRBV2 and TRBJ2-5 gives the whole variable domain EPEVTQTPSHQVTQMGQEVILRCVPISNHLYFYWYRQILGQKVEFLVSFYNNEISEKSEIFDDQFSVERPDGSNFTLKIRSTKLEDSAMYFCASSAAGGGETQYFGPGTRLLVL.

V is TRBV7-2 and J is TRBJ1-3, with TRBD1 matching over 8 bases. The CDR3 has 13 amino acids. V lost 5 bases to trimming and J lost 8 bases; unmatched junction nucleotides: 5. CDR1 and CDR2 from the germline V gene are SGHTA and FQGNSA. This chain's CDR3 is CASSPGQGDTIYF. DNA of the CDR3: TGTGCCAGCAGCCCCGGACAGGGTGACACCATATATTTT.

V is TRBV27 and J is TRBJ1-5, with TRBD1 identical over 8 bases. Germline-derived CDR1 and CDR2 are MNHEY and SMNVEV (reference sequence). V shed 6 bases and J 2 bases; nucleotides not matched to a gene: 9. This CDR3 has 16 residues. CDR3 coding DNA: TGTGCCAGCAGCTACAGGGGGAAGGAGCGCAATCAGCCCCAGCATTTT. Its translation is CASSYRGKERNQPQHF.

The chain's CDR3 is CASSLVSVVGDLGPDTQYF. In DNA, the CDR3 is TGTGCCAGCAGCTTGGTGTCCGTTGTTGGGGACCTGGGCCCAGATACGCAGTATTTT. The chain employs TRBV5-6 and TRBJ2-3; D assignment may be TRBD1 or TRBD2 (5 bases each). V lost 0 bases to trimming and J lost 4 bases, with 24 bases between them. This CDR3 has 19 amino acids. Per the germline V gene, CDR1 is SGHDT and CDR2 is YYEEEE.

This chain links TRBV6-1 with TRBJ1-1, with D possibly TRBD1 on 6 matching bases. V lost 6 bases and J lost 7, with 18 bases in between. Germline loops: CDR1 MNHNS, CDR2 SASEGT. CDR3 length: 14 amino acids. The CDR3 coding sequence is TGTGCCAGCAGGTCGACAGGAGGAAGTTTTGAAGCTTTCTTT. It specifies CASRSTGGSFEAFF.

The V call is TRBV19, the J call TRBJ2-7; 13 bases are shared with TRBD2. Trimming took 5 bases from V and 6 from J; bases not matched to a gene: 7. CDR3 length: 15 amino acids. CDR1 and CDR2 (germline): LNHDA, SQIVND (reference sequence). CDR3 in amino acids: CASSPGTSGTTEQYF. The CDR3 DNA follows: TGTGCCAGTAGTCCCGGGACTAGCGGGACTACCGAGCAGTACTTC.

This chain joins TRBV11-2 and TRBJ2-7, with 8 bases fitting TRBD2. Germline CDR1 reads SGHAT; CDR2 reads FQNNGV. This CDR3 region has 15 residues. V shed 5 bases and J 4 bases; nucleotides not matched to a gene: 10. CDR3 sequence reads: CASSPTSEIIYEQYF. CDR3 nucleotide sequence: TGTGCCAGCAGCCCGACTAGCGAGATCATATACGAGCAGTACTTC.

The chain employs TRBV4-1 and TRBJ2-1; D perhaps matches TRBD2 (5 bases). V lost 0 bases and J lost 9, with 12 bases in between. CDR1 is MGHRA and CDR2 is YSYEKL in the germline V gene. This CDR3 has 14 amino acids. The CDR3, as DNA: TGCGCCAGCAGCCAAGATCAGGCTAGCCGTGAGCAGTTCTTC. Translated: CASSQDQASREQFF.

The chain employs TRBV7-9 and TRBJ1-1, with 7 bases identical to TRBD1. Germline V gives CDR1 SEHNR, CDR2 FQNEAQ (reference sequence). Losses at the gene ends were 5 bases for V and 11 bases for J; bases not matched to a gene: 11. The length of the CDR3 is 13 residues. The CDR3: CASSRWDPQGAFF. The CDR3 DNA is TGTGCCAGCAGCCGGTGGGACCCACAGGGGGCTTTCTTT. Combining the CDR3 with reference TRBV7-9 and TRBJ1-1 gives the whole variable domain DTGVSQNPRHKITKRGQNVTFRCDPISEHNRLYWYRQTLGQGPEFLTYFQNEAQLEKSRLLSDRFSAERPKGSFSTLEIQRTEQGDSAMYLCASSRWDPQGAFFGQGTRLTVV.

The chain carries TRBV4-3 and TRBJ2-7; D might be TRBD2 (5 bases). The CDR3 sequence is 14 residues long. V lost 0 bases and J lost 2, with 8 bases in between. Germline V CDR1 and CDR2: LGHNA, YSLEER. The CDR3 region is CASSQETGTYEQYF. The DNA for the CDR3 is TGCGCCAGCAGCCAAGAGACGGGGACCTACGAGCAGTACTTC.

This rearrangement joins TRBV4-1 to TRBJ2-5, with D hard to call. This CDR3 spans 13 amino acids. Germline loops: CDR1 MGHRA, CDR2 YSYEKL. Trimming pared 1 base from V and 5 bases from J, leaving 8 bases between. CDR3 DNA sequence: TGCGCCAGCAGCCAAGCCCCTCGTGAGACCCAGTACTTC. Translating gives CASSQAPRETQYF.

V usage is TRBV6-1 and J usage is TRBJ2-2, with 11 bases aligning to TRBD2. CDR1 and CDR2 (germline): MNHNS, SASEGT. Trimming removed 5 bases from V and 3 bases from J; junction bases left unmatched: 2. This CDR3 has 15 residues. The CDR3 DNA follows: TGTGCCAGCAGTTGGGGACTAGCGGACACCGGGGAGCTGTTTTTT. Its protein product is CASSWGLADTGELFF.

The chain is built from TRBV7-8 and TRBJ2-5; possible D gene TRBD1, 5 bases. Germline V gene sequence: CDR1 SGHVS, CDR2 FQNEAQ. Between the trimmed V and J ends, which lost 5 bases and 1 base, there was a span of 14 bases. The CDR3 has 15 residues. The CDR3 coding sequence is TGTGCCAGCAGCCCTCGGGTGGGGCTCCAAGAGACCCAGTACTTC. Amino acids: CASSPRVGLQETQYF.

The V call is TRBV6-6, the J call TRBJ2-1; D is unclear. Germline-derived CDR1 and CDR2 are MNHNY and SVGAGI (reference sequence). The CDR3 totals 14 residues. V gave up 0 bases and J gave up 7 bases, with 10 bases separating them. In nucleotides, the CDR3 is TGTGCCAGCAGTTACTCTCCGGCTAGGAATGAGCAGTTCTTC. Amino acid sequence: CASSYSPARNEQFF.

The chain carries TRBV28 and TRBJ1-1; D unclear. Trimming left V 5 bases short and J 5 bases short, with 12 bases between. The CDR3 runs to 13 residues. The germline V gene has CDR1 MDHEN and CDR2 SYDVKM. The CDR3 coding sequence is TGTGCCAGCAGTGAAGCCGTCAGGACTGAAGCTTTCTTT. Translation gives CASSEAVRTEAFF.

The V call is TRBV10-3, the J call TRBJ2-2; 13 bases map to TRBD2. CDR1 is ENHRY, CDR2 SYGVKD, per germline. After removal of 7 bases from V and 6 bases from J, the junction contained 5 bases not matched to a gene. The CDR3 has 15 amino acids. The CDR3 DNA follows: TGTGCCATCAAAGTGACTAGCGGGAGGTCCGGGGAGCTGTTTTTT. It translates to CAIKVTSGRSGELFF.

This chain uses TRBV2 with TRBJ2-5; unclear D gene. Germline V lookup: CDR1 SNHLY, CDR2 FYNNEI. This CDR3 has 12 residues. Trimming stripped 6 bases from V and 5 bases from J, with 10 bases between. CDR3 loop: CASRGIGETQYF. For the CDR3, the DNA is TGTGCCAGCAGGGGCATTGGGGAGACCCAGTACTTC.

This CDR3 is CASSRGPDTGELFF. CDR3 nucleotide sequence: TGTGCCAGCAGTAGAGGCCCAGACACCGGGGAGCTGTTTTTT. This sequence joins TRBV6-4 and TRBJ2-2; D gene ambiguous. The length of the CDR3 is 14 residues. V lost 5 bases and J lost 3, with 10 bases in between. Germline CDR1 reads MRHNA; CDR2 reads SNTAGT.

This chain connects TRBV19 to TRBJ2-7; D possibly uses TRBD1 or TRBD2 (5 bases each). Germline V lookup: CDR1 LNHDA, CDR2 SQIVND (reference sequence). The V end was cut by 7 bases, the J end by 3 bases, with 16 bases between. This CDR3 is built from 14 residues. CDR3 region: CASTAGTGLYEQYF. The CDR3 DNA reads TGTGCCAGTACCGCCGGGACCGGTCTCTACGAGCAGTACTTC. Full variable domain (outside the CDR3, taken from reference TRBV19 and TRBJ2-7): DGGITQSPKYLFRKEGQNVTLSCEQNLNHDAMYWYRQDPGQGLRLIYYSQIVNDFQKGDIAEGYSVSREKKESFPLTVTSAQKNPTAFYLCASTAGTGLYEQYFGPGTRLTVT.

This chain connects TRBV2 to TRBJ1-5; perhaps TRBD1 as D (6 bases). Germline loops: CDR1 SNHLY, CDR2 FYNNEI. V was cut by 6 bases and J by 2 bases, with 11 bases left in between. This CDR3 contains 14 residues. CDR3 DNA sequence: TGTGCCAGCAGACCGCGGACAGGCAATCAGCCCCAGCATTTT. Translated: CASRPRTGNQPQHF.

The chain couples TRBV4-2 to TRBJ2-1, with a tentative D call TRBD2 (5 bases). Germline values: CDR1 LGHNA, CDR2 YNFKEQ. Trimming pared 1 base from V and 8 bases from J, leaving 9 bases between. This CDR3 has 13 amino acids. The CDR3 DNA sequence: TGTGCCAGCAGCCAAGTTGGAGGCGATGAGCAGTTCTTC. It encodes CASSQVGGDEQFF.